These T cell receptor beta chains were read from a single sample in a study of molecular identifiers for immune sequencing clone quantification. TCRdb independently ran MiXCR on the PCR reads; one entry per CDR3 protein. The table includes just under 650,000 distinct CDR3 sequences, approximately 20% detected once. Specimen: naive CD8+ T cells from blood, with Jurkat cell RNA spiked in. The origin of the receptors is a human donor in good health. Some libraries in this study had Jurkat cell RNA spiked in. The CDR3 runs from the conserved cysteine through the conserved F or W. A D gene is named only where the DNA matches it firmly. Size is omitted from some rows. Given values are once, few, many or a class for expanded clones.

V	size	J	D	DNA	CDR3
TRBV24-1	many	TRBJ2-1	NA	TGTGCCACCAGTGATTGGAGGGACGGAAGCTCCTACAATGAGCAGTTCTTC	CATSDWRDGSSYNEQFF
TRBV5-4	many	TRBJ2-3	NA	TGTGCCAGCAGCTTGGTAGTAGCGACTAGCACAGATACGCAGTATTTT	CASSLVVATSTDTQYF
TRBV5-6	few	TRBJ2-5	TRBD2	TGTGCCAGCAGCTTCGGCGGGGGGGCGGAGGAGACCCAGTACTTC	CASSFGGGAEETQYF
TRBV7-9	many	TRBJ2-2	NA	TGTGCCAGCAGCTCGGGTGGAAGTACCGGGGAGCTGTTTTTT	CASSSGGSTGELFF
TRBV3-1	many	TRBJ2-1	NA	TGTGCCAGCAGCCAAGTGGGGCGGAACTCCTACAATGAGCAGTTCTTC	CASSQVGRNSYNEQFF
TRBV4-1	many	TRBJ2-7	TRBD1	TGCGCCAGCAGCCAAGAGTGGACAGGGTACTACGAGCAGTACTTC	CASSQEWTGYYEQYF
TRBV29-1	many	TRBJ2-1	NA	TGCAGCGCTACTAGGGTTTGGCAGTTCTTC	CSATRVWQFF
TRBV6-2/TRBV6-3	NA	TRBJ2-7	NA	TGTGCCAGCAGTACATGGACAGCAAATACCTACGAGCAGTACTTC	CASSTWTANTYEQYF
TRBV19	NA	TRBJ1-1	NA	TGTGCCAGTAGTATAGCCCCGACAGTGAACACTGAAGCTTTCTTT	CASSIAPTVNTEAFF
TRBV4-1	many	TRBJ1-1	TRBD1	TGCGCCAGCAGCCAAAGGACAGGGTTGAACACTGAAGCTTTCTTT	CASSQRTGLNTEAFF
TRBV5-4	many	TRBJ2-2	TRBD2	TGTGCCAGCAGCTTGGCCATGGGAGGGACCGGGGAGCTGTTTTTT	CASSLAMGGTGELFF
TRBV5-1	many	TRBJ2-4	TRBD1	TGCGCCAGCAGCTTGGGACAGGGAAACATTCAGTACTTC	CASSLGQGNIQYF
TRBV29-1	few	TRBJ2-1	NA	TGCAGCGTTGAAAAGGGATTATACAATGAGCAGTTCTTC	CSVEKGLYNEQFF
TRBV23-1	many	TRBJ1-5	NA	TGCGCCAGCAGTCAGTGCCTAGGTCAGCCCCAGCATTTT	CASSQCLGQPQHF
TRBV29-1	many	TRBJ2-2	NA	TGCAGCGTGGCAGGAGTTAACACCGGGGAGCTGTTTTTT	CSVAGVNTGELFF
TRBV4-1	many	TRBJ2-7	NA	TGCGCCAGCAGCCAAGGGACGTGGGCCTACGAGCAGTACTTC	CASSQGTWAYEQYF
TRBV15	many	TRBJ2-6	NA	TGTGCCACCAGCAGAGATTTCACTGGGGCCAACGTCCTGACTTTC	CATSRDFTGANVLTF